This passage covers 12 T cell receptor beta chains from one sample sequenced in a study of graft-versus-host responses after intestinal transplantation (dated by TCRdb to the early 2020s). Their antigens are not known. Sample time point, as interpreted from the label and publication: cells obtained before transplantation from donor or recipient. Preparation of the library involved the immunoSEQ multiplex PCR assay. TCRdb mirrors the immuneACCESS table, restricted to in-frame sequences. Some clones are absent from its copies; in checked studies, under half trace to an unresolved V gene, and the reason for the others is unknown. Here the sample has about 71,000 clones; 90% occur a single time. The top ten hold approximately 1.3% of the sample. Specimen: unstimulated CD8+ T cells sorted from spleen or lymph node cells, collected before intestinal transplant. The receptors were sampled from a human donor who received an intestinal transplant.

The chain joins TRBV5-6 to TRBJ2-2, with TRBD1 matching 8 bases. This CDR3 spans 15 amino acids. Germline V gene data show CDR1 as SGHDT and CDR2 as YYEEEE. Trimming removed 3 bases from V and 6 bases from J; junction bases left unmatched: 7. CDR3 loop: CASSWGQDGAGELFF. The CDR3, as DNA: TGTGCCAGCAGCTGGGGACAGGACGGGGCCGGGGAGCTGTTTTTT. The variable domain in full, completed from reference TRBV5-6 and TRBJ2-2, reads DAGVTQSPTHLIKTRGQQVTLRCSPKSGHDTVSWYQQALGQGPQFIFQYYEEEERQRGNFPDRFSGHQFPNYSSELNVNALLLGDSALYLCASSWGQDGAGELFFGEGSRLTVL.

This chain joins TRBV6-5 and TRBJ1-2; TRBD1 matches at 8 bases. The germline gives CDR1 MNHEY, CDR2 SVGAGI. Trimming removed 2 bases from V and 4 bases from J; junction bases left unmatched: 6. The CDR3 contains 15 residues. The CDR3 here is CASSYGQGSGYGYTF. The CDR3 DNA reads TGTGCCAGCAGTTACGGACAGGGATCAGGCTATGGCTACACCTTC.

This chain joins TRBV7-8 and TRBJ1-1; D is unresolved. CDR1 SGHVS and CDR2 FQNEAQ come from the germline V gene. Trimming stripped 5 bases from V and 5 bases from J, with 12 bases between. The CDR3 spans 13 residues. This CDR3 reads CASSRAVGTEAFF. As DNA, the CDR3 is TGTGCCAGCAGCCGAGCCGTCGGGACTGAAGCTTTCTTT.

This clone was counted a few times. The rearrangement joins TRBV5-6 to TRBJ2-7; 7 bases fit TRBD2. V dropped 4 bases and J dropped 2; count of bases not matched to a gene: 6. CDR1 and CDR2 from the germline V gene are SGHDT and YYEEEE. The CDR3 is 14 residues long. The CDR3 DNA reads as TGTGCCAGCAGCGGGGGAGGGGTCACCTACGAGCAGTACTTC. This encodes CASSGGGVTYEQYF.

This chain uses TRBV6-1 with TRBJ1-2, with 8 bases that match TRBD1. The length of the CDR3 is 15 residues. The J segment lost 3 bases and the V segment lost 0 bases, leaving 3 bases of the junction unmatched. Germline loops: CDR1 MNHNS, CDR2 SASEGT. For the CDR3, the DNA is TGTGCCAGCAGTGAAGCCCCAGGGGGCTACTATGGCTACACCTTC. This encodes CASSEAPGGYYGYTF.

The chain couples TRBV2 to TRBJ2-1; D is perhaps TRBD1 (6 bases). The length of the CDR3 is 10 residues. The germline CDR1 and CDR2 sequences are SNHLY and FYNNEI. V gave up 8 bases and J gave up 10 bases, with 9 bases separating them. The CDR3 protein is CASSGTEQFF. The CDR3 DNA sequence: TGTGCCAGCTCCGGGACAGAGCAGTTCTTC.

This clone was seen a handful of times. The rearrangement links TRBV5-5 to TRBJ2-2, with TRBD1 as a possible D gene (6 bases). Germline CDR1 reads SGHKS; CDR2 reads YYEKEE (reference sequence). The CDR3 has 15 residues. Trimming removed 2 bases at V and 1 base at J, with 9 bases between. The CDR3 spells CASSFRGLNTGELFF. As DNA, the CDR3 is TGTGCCAGCAGCTTCAGGGGTCTGAACACCGGGGAGCTGTTTTTT. The full variable domain, its missing parts supplied by reference TRBV5-5 and TRBJ2-2, is DAGVTQSPTHLIKTRGQQVTLRCSPISGHKSVSWYQQVLGQGPQFIFQYYEKEERGRGNFPDRFSARQFPNYSSELNVNALLLGDSALYLCASSFRGLNTGELFFGEGSRLTVL.

CDR3: CASSYPTGGGNTIYF. The CDR3 DNA sequence: TGTGCCAGCAGTTACCCTACAGGTGGTGGAAACACCATATATTTT. This chain uses TRBV6-5 with TRBJ1-3; D perhaps matches TRBD1 (5 bases). V lost 2 bases to trimming and J lost 3 bases, with 11 bases between them. This CDR3 comprises 15 residues. CDR1 MNHEY and CDR2 SVGAGI come from the germline V gene.

J is TRBJ1-4 and V is TRBV9, with 9 bases identical to TRBD1. This CDR3 has 15 amino acids. Losses at the gene ends were 4 bases for V and 6 bases for J; bases not matched to a gene: 7. Germline V gene sequence: CDR1 SGDLS, CDR2 YYNGEE. CDR3 region: CASSTAQGAYEKLFF. CDR3 DNA sequence: TGTGCCAGCAGCACCGCACAGGGGGCCTATGAAAAACTGTTTTTT.

The chain carries TRBV9 and TRBJ1-3; D gene ambiguous. The CDR3 extends over 17 amino acids. V lost 4 bases to trimming and J lost 1 base, with 18 bases between them. In germline, CDR1 is SGDLS, CDR2 YYNGEE. CDR3 in DNA: TGTGCCAGCAGCCCTCGTGGAGGGCCCTTTTCTGGAAACACCATATATTTT. Its translation is CASSPRGGPFSGNTIYF.

The V call is TRBV6-5, the J call TRBJ1-1; D not resolved. Germline lookup yields CDR1 MNHEY and CDR2 SVGAGI. Trimming removed 8 bases from V and 6 bases from J, with 10 bases in between. This CDR3 has 11 amino acids. The CDR3, as DNA: TGTGCCAGCGGTTCTTTCGCTGAAGCTTTCTTT. Translation gives CASGSFAEAFF.

The chain combines TRBV9 with TRBJ2-5, with TRBD1 identical over 7 bases. CDR3 length: 15 amino acids. The V and J ends lost 3 bases and 2 bases, in that order; junction bases with no gene match: 7. Germline V CDR1 and CDR2: SGDLS, YYNGEE. The CDR3: CASSAPGQPQETQYF. Here the CDR3 DNA reads TGTGCCAGCAGCGCACCGGGACAGCCACAAGAGACCCAGTACTTC.